The T cell receptor (beta chain) under discussion was sequenced for a study of shared clonotypes between healthy human individuals. On the study more broadly: In total, the donors were two women and a few men aged 18 to 49.

Clones were sequenced by immunoSEQ multiplex PCR, and TCRdb holds only the in-frame ones, with some missing. The sample includes 85,000 to 100,000 clones, 67% seen only once; the top ten take 35% to 55%. Whole-study findings and limits: In contrast to clonotypes shared by all four donors, non-shared clonotypes had lower generation probabilities.

As to this clone: No antigen is known for it.

Germline-derived CDR1 and CDR2 are LNHNV and YYDKDF (reference sequence). Trimming stripped 4 bases from V and 0 bases from J, with 11 bases between. The CDR3 extends over 15 amino acids. The TCR originated in a man younger than 45 in good health. Sequencing input: memory CD8+ T cells sorted from blood. Regarding subset: CD45RO+ cells pooled with CCR7-negative TemRA cells. The chain recombines TRBV15 with TRBJ2-3; a weak D match, TRBD1 (6 bases). The CDR3: CATSTGETSTDTQYF. CDR3 coding DNA: TGTGCCACCAGCACAGGGGAAACTAGCACAGATACGCAGTATTTT.